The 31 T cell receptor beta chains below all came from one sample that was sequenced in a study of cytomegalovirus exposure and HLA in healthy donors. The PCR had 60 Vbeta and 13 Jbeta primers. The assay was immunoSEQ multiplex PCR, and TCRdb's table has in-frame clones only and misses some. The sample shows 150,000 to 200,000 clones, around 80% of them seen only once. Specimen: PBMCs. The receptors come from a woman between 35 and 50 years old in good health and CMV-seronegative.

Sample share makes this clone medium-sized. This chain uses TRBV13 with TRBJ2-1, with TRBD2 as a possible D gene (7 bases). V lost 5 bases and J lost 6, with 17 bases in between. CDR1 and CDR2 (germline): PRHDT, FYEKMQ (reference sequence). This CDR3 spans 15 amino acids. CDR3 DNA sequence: TGTGCCAGCAGCGACGGGGGGCAGTTGAGCAATGAGCAGTTCTTC. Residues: CASSDGGQLSNEQFF.

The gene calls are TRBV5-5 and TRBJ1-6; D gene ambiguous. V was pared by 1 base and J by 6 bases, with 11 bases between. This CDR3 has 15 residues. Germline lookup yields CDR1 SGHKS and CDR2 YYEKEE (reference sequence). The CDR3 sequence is CASSLFTGSNSPLHF. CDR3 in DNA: TGTGCCAGCAGCTTGTTCACCGGTTCTAATTCACCCCTCCACTTT.

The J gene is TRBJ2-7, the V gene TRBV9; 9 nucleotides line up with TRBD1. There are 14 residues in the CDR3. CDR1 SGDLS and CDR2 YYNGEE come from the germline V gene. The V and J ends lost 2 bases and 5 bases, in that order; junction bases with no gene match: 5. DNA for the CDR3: TGTGCCAGCAGCGTTTCGGACAGGGGCAACGAGCAGTACTTC. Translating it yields CASSVSDRGNEQYF.

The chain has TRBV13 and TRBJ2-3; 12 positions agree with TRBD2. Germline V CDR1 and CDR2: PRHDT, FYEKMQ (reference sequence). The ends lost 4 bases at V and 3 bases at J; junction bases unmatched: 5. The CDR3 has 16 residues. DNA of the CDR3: TGTGCCAGCAGCTCTAGCGGGGGGGCGTGGACAGATACGCAGTATTTT. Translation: CASSSSGGAWTDTQYF.

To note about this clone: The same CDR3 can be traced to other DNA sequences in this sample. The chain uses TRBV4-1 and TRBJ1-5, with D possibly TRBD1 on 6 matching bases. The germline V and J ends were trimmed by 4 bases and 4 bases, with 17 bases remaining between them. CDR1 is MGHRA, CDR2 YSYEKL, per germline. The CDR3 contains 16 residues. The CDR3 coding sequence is TGCGCCAGCAGCCCGGGGGGGGACATTAGGAATCAGCCCCAGCATTTT. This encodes CASSPGGDIRNQPQHF.

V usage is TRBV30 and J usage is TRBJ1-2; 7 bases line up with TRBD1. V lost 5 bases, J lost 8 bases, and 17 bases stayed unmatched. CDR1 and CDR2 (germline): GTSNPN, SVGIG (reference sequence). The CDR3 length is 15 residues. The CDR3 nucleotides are TGTGCCTGGGGGATCAGGGGGACACTCGCAGGCGGCTACACCTTC. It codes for CAWGIRGTLAGGYTF.

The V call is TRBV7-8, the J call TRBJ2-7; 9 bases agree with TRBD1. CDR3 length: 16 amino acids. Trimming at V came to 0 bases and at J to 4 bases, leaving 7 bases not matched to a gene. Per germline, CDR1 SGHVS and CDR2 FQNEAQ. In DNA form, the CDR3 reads TGTGCCAGCAGCTTAGCGTCACCGGACAGGGGTTACGAGCAGTACTTC. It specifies CASSLASPDRGYEQYF.

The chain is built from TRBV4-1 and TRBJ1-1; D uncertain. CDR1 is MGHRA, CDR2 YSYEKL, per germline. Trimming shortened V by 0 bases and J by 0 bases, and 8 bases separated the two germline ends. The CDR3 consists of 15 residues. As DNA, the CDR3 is TGCGCCAGCAGCCAAGATTTCCAGATGAACACTGAAGCTTTCTTT. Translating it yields CASSQDFQMNTEAFF.

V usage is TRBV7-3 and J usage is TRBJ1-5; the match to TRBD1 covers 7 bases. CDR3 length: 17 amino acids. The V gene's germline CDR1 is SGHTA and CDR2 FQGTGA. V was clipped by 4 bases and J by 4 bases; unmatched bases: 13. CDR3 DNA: TGTGCCAGCAGCTCACCTTCGTACAGGGGCTCAAATCAGCCCCAGCATTTT. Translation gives CASSSPSYRGSNQPQHF.

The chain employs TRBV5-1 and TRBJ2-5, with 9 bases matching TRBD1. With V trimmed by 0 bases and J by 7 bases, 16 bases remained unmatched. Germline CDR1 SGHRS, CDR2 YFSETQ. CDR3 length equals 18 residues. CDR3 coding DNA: TGCGCCAGCAGCTTGGTATCTAGGGACAGGGTAGCCCCCGGGACCCAGTACTTC. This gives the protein CASSLVSRDRVAPGTQYF.

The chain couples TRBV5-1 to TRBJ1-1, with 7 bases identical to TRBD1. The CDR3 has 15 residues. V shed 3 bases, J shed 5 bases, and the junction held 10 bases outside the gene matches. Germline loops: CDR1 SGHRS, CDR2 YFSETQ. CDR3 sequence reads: CASSSTQGFVTEAFF. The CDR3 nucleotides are TGCGCCAGCAGCTCCACACAGGGGTTTGTGACTGAAGCTTTCTTT.

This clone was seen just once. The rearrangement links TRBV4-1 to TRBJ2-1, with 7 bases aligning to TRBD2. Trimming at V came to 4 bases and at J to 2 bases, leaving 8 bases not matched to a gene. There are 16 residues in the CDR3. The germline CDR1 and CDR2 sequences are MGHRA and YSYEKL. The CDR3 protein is CASSRRLGGTYNEQFF. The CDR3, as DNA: TGCGCCAGCAGCCGTCGGTTGGGGGGGACCTACAATGAGCAGTTCTTC.

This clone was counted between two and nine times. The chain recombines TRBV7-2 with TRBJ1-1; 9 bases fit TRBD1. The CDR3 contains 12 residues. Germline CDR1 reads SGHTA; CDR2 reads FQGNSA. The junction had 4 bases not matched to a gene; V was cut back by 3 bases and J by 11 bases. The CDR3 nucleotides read TGTGCCAGCAGCTTCCACAGGGGGCATGCTTTCTTT. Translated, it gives CASSFHRGHAFF.

CDR3 coding DNA: TGTGCCAGCAGACTAAAGTCAGTTTTGAATGAGCAGTTCTTC. Translation: CASRLKSVLNEQFF. The chain links TRBV7-2 to TRBJ2-1; the D is unclear. This CDR3 spans 14 amino acids. V lost 6 bases, J lost 7 bases, and 16 bases lay in between. CDR1 is SGHTA, CDR2 FQGNSA, per germline.

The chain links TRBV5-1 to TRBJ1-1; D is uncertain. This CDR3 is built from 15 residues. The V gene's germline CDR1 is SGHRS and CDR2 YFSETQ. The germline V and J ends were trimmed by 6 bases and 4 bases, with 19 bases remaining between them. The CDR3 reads CASNPVASPPTEAFF. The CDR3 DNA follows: TGCGCCAGCAACCCCGTCGCCAGTCCTCCCACTGAAGCTTTCTTT.

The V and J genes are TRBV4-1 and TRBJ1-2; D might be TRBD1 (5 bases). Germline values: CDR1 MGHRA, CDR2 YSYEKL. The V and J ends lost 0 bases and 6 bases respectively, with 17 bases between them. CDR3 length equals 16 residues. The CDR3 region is CASSQDPEGAVDGYTF. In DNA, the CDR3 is TGCGCCAGCAGCCAAGATCCGGAAGGGGCTGTTGATGGCTACACCTTC.

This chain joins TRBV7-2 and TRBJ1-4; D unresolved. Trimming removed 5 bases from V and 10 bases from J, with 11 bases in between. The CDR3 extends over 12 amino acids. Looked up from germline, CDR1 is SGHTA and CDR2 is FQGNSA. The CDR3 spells CASSPVDGKLFF. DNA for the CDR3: TGTGCCAGCAGCCCGGTTGATGGAAAACTGTTTTTT.

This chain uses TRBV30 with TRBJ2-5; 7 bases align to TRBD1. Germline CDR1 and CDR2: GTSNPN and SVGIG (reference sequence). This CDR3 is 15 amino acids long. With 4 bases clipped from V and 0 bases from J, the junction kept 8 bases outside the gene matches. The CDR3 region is CAWTPGQTYQETQYF. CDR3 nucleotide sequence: TGTGCCTGGACCCCGGGACAGACCTACCAAGAGACCCAGTACTTC.

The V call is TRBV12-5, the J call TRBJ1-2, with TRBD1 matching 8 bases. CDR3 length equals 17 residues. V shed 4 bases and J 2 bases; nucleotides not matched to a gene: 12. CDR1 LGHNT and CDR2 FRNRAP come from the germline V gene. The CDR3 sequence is CASGSQKGTGWNYGYTF. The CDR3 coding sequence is TGTGCTAGTGGTTCCCAAAAGGGGACAGGTTGGAACTATGGCTACACCTTC. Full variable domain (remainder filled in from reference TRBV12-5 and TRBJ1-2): DARVTQTPRHKVTEMGQEVTMRCQPILGHNTVFWYRQTMMQGLELLAYFRNRAPLDDSGMPKDRFSAEMPDATLATLKIQPSEPRDSAVYFCASGSQKGTGWNYGYTFGSGTRLTVV.

The CDR3 coding sequence is TGTGCCAGCAGCACTGAAGGACTAGCGGGAGTAGGGGAGCAGTTCTTC. It codes for CASSTEGLAGVGEQFF. The chain links TRBV7-6 to TRBJ2-1, with 13 bases matching TRBD2. There are 16 residues in the CDR3. Germline CDR1 reads SGHVS; CDR2 reads FNYEAQ. Trimming at V came to 5 bases and at J to 10 bases, leaving 11 bases not matched to a gene.

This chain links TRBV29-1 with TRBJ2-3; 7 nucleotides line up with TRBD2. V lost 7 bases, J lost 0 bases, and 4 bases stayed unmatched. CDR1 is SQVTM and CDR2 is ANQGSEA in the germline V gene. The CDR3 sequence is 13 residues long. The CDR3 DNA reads TGCAGCGCTTCGGGGGGAAGCACAGATACGCAGTATTTT. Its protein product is CSASGGSTDTQYF.

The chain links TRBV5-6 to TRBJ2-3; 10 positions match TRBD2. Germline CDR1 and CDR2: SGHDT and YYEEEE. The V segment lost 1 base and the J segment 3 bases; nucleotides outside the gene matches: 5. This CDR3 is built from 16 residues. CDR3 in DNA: TGTGCCAGCAGCTTGCCAGCGGGGGGGCATACAGATACGCAGTATTTT. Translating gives CASSLPAGGHTDTQYF.

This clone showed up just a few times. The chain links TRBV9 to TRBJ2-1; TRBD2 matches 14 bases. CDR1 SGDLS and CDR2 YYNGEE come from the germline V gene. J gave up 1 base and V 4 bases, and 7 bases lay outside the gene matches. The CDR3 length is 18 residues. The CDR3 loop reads CASSLGTSGSGSYNEQFF. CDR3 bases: TGTGCCAGCAGCCTAGGGACTAGCGGGAGTGGATCCTACAATGAGCAGTTCTTC.

This chain's CDR3 is CASSPGEDYGYTF. The CDR3 nucleotides read TGTGCCAGCTCACCAGGGGAGGACTATGGCTACACCTTC. V is TRBV18 and J is TRBJ1-2, with D hard to call. CDR1 is KGHSH, CDR2 LQKENI, per germline. V lost 2 bases to trimming and J lost 3 bases, with 7 bases between them. This CDR3 is 13 amino acids long.

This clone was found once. CDR3 loop: CASSSGTIYEQYF. The CDR3 nucleotides are TGTGCCAGCAGCTCAGGAACGATCTACGAGCAGTACTTC. The chain is built from TRBV7-6 and TRBJ2-7, with D hard to call. V gave up 4 bases and J gave up 3 bases, with 10 bases separating them. The CDR3 consists of 13 residues. CDR1 is SGHVS, CDR2 FNYEAQ, per germline.

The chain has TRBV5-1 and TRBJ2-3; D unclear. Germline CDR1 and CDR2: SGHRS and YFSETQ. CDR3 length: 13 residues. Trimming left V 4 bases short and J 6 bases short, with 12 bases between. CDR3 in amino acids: CASSRTPGDTQYF. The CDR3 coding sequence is TGCGCCAGCAGCCGTACTCCCGGGGATACGCAGTATTTT.

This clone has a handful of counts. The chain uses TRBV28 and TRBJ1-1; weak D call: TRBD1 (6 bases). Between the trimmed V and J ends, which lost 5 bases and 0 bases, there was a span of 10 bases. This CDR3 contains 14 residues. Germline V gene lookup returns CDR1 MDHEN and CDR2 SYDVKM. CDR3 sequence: CASSAGALNTEAFF. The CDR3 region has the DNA TGTGCCAGCAGTGCAGGGGCATTGAACACTGAAGCTTTCTTT.

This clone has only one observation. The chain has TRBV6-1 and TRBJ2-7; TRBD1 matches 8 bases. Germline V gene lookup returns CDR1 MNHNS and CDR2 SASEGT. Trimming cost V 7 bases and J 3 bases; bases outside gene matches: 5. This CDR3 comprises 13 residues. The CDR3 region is CASNGQGRYEQYF. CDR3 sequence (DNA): TGTGCCAGCAACGGACAGGGCCGCTACGAGCAGTACTTC.

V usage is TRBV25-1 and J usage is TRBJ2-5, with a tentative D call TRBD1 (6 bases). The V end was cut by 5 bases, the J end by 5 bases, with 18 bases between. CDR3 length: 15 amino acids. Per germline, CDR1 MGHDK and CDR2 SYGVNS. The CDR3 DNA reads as TGTGCCAGCAGTCCACTCACAGGGTCATGGGAGACCCAGTACTTC. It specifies CASSPLTGSWETQYF.

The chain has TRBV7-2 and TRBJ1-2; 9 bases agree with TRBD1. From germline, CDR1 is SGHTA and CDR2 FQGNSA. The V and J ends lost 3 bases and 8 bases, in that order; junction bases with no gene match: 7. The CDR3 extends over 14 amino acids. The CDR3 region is CASSLGGTGIGYTF. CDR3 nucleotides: TGTGCCAGCAGCTTGGGGGGGACAGGGATAGGCTACACCTTC.

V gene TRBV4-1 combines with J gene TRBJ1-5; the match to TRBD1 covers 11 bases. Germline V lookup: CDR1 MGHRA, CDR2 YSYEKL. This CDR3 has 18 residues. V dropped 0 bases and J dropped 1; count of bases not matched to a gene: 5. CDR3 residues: CASSQDPGQGVSNQPQHF. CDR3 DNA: TGCGCCAGCAGCCAAGATCCGGGACAGGGGGTGAGCAATCAGCCCCAGCATTTT.